Shown below are 28 T cell receptor beta chains from a single sample sequenced in a study of T cell repertoires in cytomegalovirus infection. One entry per CDR3 protein results from TCRdb running MiXCR on the reads. The profile shows 350,000 to 550,000 distinct CDR3 sequences, approximately 33% of them singletons. Sequenced input: PBMCs. Receptor source: a human donor in good health (CMV status not recorded). Some clones in this sample may be carry-over from other donors' samples.

The DNA for the CDR3 is TGCGCCAGCAGCCAAGAGCTCGGGACAGGGAATGGCTACACCTTC. As protein: CASSQELGTGNGYTF. The chain recombines TRBV4-3 with TRBJ1-2, with 9 bases that match TRBD1. The CDR3 is 15 amino acids. Germline V gene sequence: CDR1 LGHNA, CDR2 YSLEER. The V gene end was trimmed by 0 bases and the J gene end by 6 bases; junction bases not matched to a gene: 5.

This clonotype is a singleton in its sample. At one of its ends the junction is not consistent with the germline gene, which may arise from a read error. The chain carries TRBV20-1 and TRBJ2-3, with TRBD2 matching 7 bases. The germline V gene encodes CDR1 DFQATT and CDR2 SNEGSKA (reference sequence). The CDR3 has 13 residues. The DNA of the CDR3 is TGCAGTGCTAGGGCGGGGGTCACAGATCCGCAGTATTTT. Protein: CSARAGVTDPQYF.

This chain joins TRBV5-4 and TRBJ2-7, with 9 bases aligning to TRBD1. This CDR3 region has 13 residues. Germline lookup yields CDR1 SGHNT and CDR2 YYREEE (reference sequence). J gave up 8 bases and V 4 bases, and 7 bases lay outside the gene matches. Here the CDR3 DNA reads TGTGCCAGCAGCCGGGACAGGGATCGTAAGCAGTACTTC. This encodes CASSRDRDRKQYF.

Details on this clonotype: One end of the junction varies from germline; a read error may be responsible. The chain carries TRBV4-3 and TRBJ1-6; no reliable D call. The CDR3 is 15 residues long. The germline gives CDR1 LGHNA, CDR2 YSLEER. The CDR3 spells CSSSQEWPSNSPLHF. CDR3 nucleotides: TGCTCCAGCAGCCAAGAATGGCCGAGTAATTCACCCCTCCACTTT.

This clonotype was seen ten or more times. The chain links TRBV18 to TRBJ1-5, with a weak D call TRBD1 (6 bases). Trimming pared 2 bases from V and 5 bases from J, leaving 7 bases between. The CDR3 length is 13 residues. Germline CDR1 KGHSH, CDR2 LQKENI. This chain's CDR3 is CASSPGGYQPQHF. CDR3 DNA sequence: TGTGCCAGCTCACCAGGGGGCTATCAGCCCCAGCATTTT.

This clonotype has more than one count but fewer than ten. V gene TRBV5-6 combines with J gene TRBJ2-1, with TRBD2 matching 7 bases. Trimming at V came to 2 bases and at J to 10 bases, leaving 3 bases not matched to a gene. The germline gives CDR1 SGHDT, CDR2 YYEEEE. The CDR3 contains 12 residues. The CDR3 region has the DNA TGTGCCAGCAGCTTCGGGGGGTCCGAGCAGTTCTTC. Translation gives CASSFGGSEQFF.

The chain has TRBV20-1 and TRBJ2-6; tentatively, D is TRBD2 (6 bases). Trimming removed 8 bases from V and 0 bases from J, with 20 bases in between. From germline, CDR1 is DFQATT and CDR2 SNEGSKA (reference sequence). The CDR3 runs 17 residues. The CDR3 protein is CSSPPGTGGSGANVLTF. The CDR3 DNA sequence: TGCAGTTCGCCCCCCGGGACTGGGGGCTCTGGGGCCAACGTCCTGACTTTC.

This clonotype showed up just a few times. V usage is TRBV6-5 and J usage is TRBJ2-7, with D hard to call. Germline loops: CDR1 MNHEY, CDR2 SVGAGI. With 0 bases removed from V and 2 bases from J, the gap between germline ends came to 8 bases. CDR3 length: 14 residues. The CDR3 here is CASSYSALPYEQYF. CDR3 in DNA: TGTGCCAGCAGTTACTCTGCCCTGCCCTACGAGCAGTACTTC.

This clonotype was observed a handful of times. The chain joins TRBV18 to TRBJ2-7; a weak D match, TRBD1 (5 bases). This CDR3 region has 15 residues. Trimming removed 1 base at V and 1 base at J, with 11 bases between. In germline, CDR1 is KGHSH, CDR2 LQKENI. CDR3 loop: CASSPRSQGSYEQYF. The CDR3 coding sequence is TGTGCCAGCTCACCACGATCCCAGGGTTCCTACGAGCAGTACTTC. Full variable domain (missing parts from reference TRBV18 and TRBJ2-7): NAGVMQNPRHLVRRRGQEARLRCSPMKGHSHVYWYRQLPEEGLKFMVYLQKENIIDESGMPKERFSAEFPKEGPSILRIQQVVRGDSAAYFCASSPRSQGSYEQYFGPGTRLTVT.

CDR3 sequence (DNA): TGTGCCAGTAGTATCGAACAGGACTATGGCTACACCTTC. Amino acids: CASSIEQDYGYTF. The rearrangement links TRBV19 to TRBJ1-2; perhaps TRBD1 as D (5 bases). Looked up from germline, CDR1 is LNHDA and CDR2 is SQIVND (reference sequence). Trimming stripped 3 bases from V and 3 bases from J, with 8 bases between. This CDR3 region has 13 residues. Full variable domain (outside the CDR3, taken from reference TRBV19 and TRBJ1-2): DGGITQSPKYLFRKEGQNVTLSCEQNLNHDAMYWYRQDPGQGLRLIYYSQIVNDFQKGDIAEGYSVSREKKESFPLTVTSAQKNPTAFYLCASSIEQDYGYTFGSGTRLTVV.

V and J are TRBV12-3 or TRBV12-4 and TRBJ1-3; no firm D call. CDR3 length equals 19 residues. V was clipped by 5 bases and J by 0 bases, with 23 bases between them. CDR3 amino acids: CASSHFGMKREISGNTIYF. DNA of the CDR3: TGTGCCAGCAGTCATTTTGGGATGAAACGGGAGATCTCTGGAAACACCATATATTTT.

In nucleotides, the CDR3 is TGTGCCAGCAGCTTAATACACGGAAAACTGTTTTTT. Protein product: CASSLIHGKLFF. This chain connects TRBV7-6 to TRBJ1-4; D is undetermined. Deletions cut 2 bases from V and 10 bases from J, with 8 bases between. The germline V gene has CDR1 SGHVS and CDR2 FNYEAQ. CDR3 size: 12 residues.

As regards this clonotype: A read error is possible here, since a much larger clone lies one base away. The CDR3 DNA sequence: TGTGCCAGCAGCAAAACCACACTGAAGGCTTTCTTT. Translating it yields CASSKTTLKAFF. J is TRBJ1-1 and V is TRBV7-2; D call uncertain. Looked up from germline, CDR1 is SGHTA and CDR2 is FQGNSA. Trimming took 5 bases from V and 11 from J, leaving 15 bases between them. CDR3 length equals 12 residues.

This clonotype appeared a few times. The gene calls are TRBV12-3 or TRBV12-4 and TRBJ2-4; TRBD2 agrees at 7 bases. V was clipped by 2 bases and J by 0 bases; unmatched bases: 1. The length of the CDR3 is 15 residues. The DNA for the CDR3 is TGTGCCAGCAGTTTAAGCGGGATAGCCAAAAACATTCAGTACTTC. Amino acid sequence: CASSLSGIAKNIQYF.

The rearrangement links TRBV11-1 to TRBJ2-1, with D uncertain. The germline V and J ends were trimmed by 1 base and 10 bases, with 11 bases remaining between them. The CDR3 covers 13 residues. Germline CDR1 is SGHAT and CDR2 is FQDESV (reference sequence). The CDR3 reads CASSLVLAVEQFF. CDR3 coding DNA: TGTGCCAGCAGCTTAGTGCTGGCGGTAGAGCAGTTCTTC.

The V call is TRBV19, the J call TRBJ2-1; TRBD2 agrees at 11 bases. Germline V gene lookup returns CDR1 LNHDA and CDR2 SQIVND (reference sequence). CDR3 length: 15 residues. J lost 7 bases, V lost 3 bases, and 5 bases had no gene match. Here the CDR3 reads CASSMASSGGNEQFF. The CDR3 DNA reads as TGTGCCAGTAGTATGGCGTCTAGCGGGGGGAATGAGCAGTTCTTC.

The chain carries TRBV5-4 and TRBJ2-7; D ambiguous. The length of the CDR3 is 16 residues. The germline V gene has CDR1 SGHNT and CDR2 YYREEE (reference sequence). Trimming took 2 bases from V and 2 from J, leaving 17 bases between them. The CDR3 here is CASSFSESRPPYEQYF. The CDR3 bases are TGTGCCAGCAGCTTTTCCGAGAGCCGACCCCCCTACGAGCAGTACTTC. Supplemented by reference TRBV5-4 and TRBJ2-7, the full variable domain reads ETGVTQSPTHLIKTRGQQVTLRCSSQSGHNTVSWYQQALGQGPQFIFQYYREEENGRGNFPPRFSGLQFPNYSSELNVNALELDDSALYLCASSFSESRPPYEQYFGPGTRLTVT.

This clonotype was observed at least ten times. The chain has TRBV7-2 and TRBJ1-1; D is ambiguous. Germline assignment: CDR1 SGHTA and CDR2 FQGNSA. The CDR3 is 14 amino acids. V was shortened by 2 bases and J by 0 bases, with 7 bases between the two germline ends. CDR3 in amino acids: CASSLSQLNTEAFF. Here the CDR3 DNA reads TGTGCCAGCAGCTTATCACAGCTGAACACTGAAGCTTTCTTT.

With respect to this clonotype: At one of its ends the junction is not consistent with the germline gene, which may arise from a read error. The chain has TRBV7-9 and TRBJ2-5; D gene ambiguous. The germline V gene encodes CDR1 SEHNR and CDR2 FQNEAQ (reference sequence). This CDR3 contains 16 residues. The CDR3 protein is CTSSSIGLSFQETQYF. In DNA, the CDR3 is TGTACCAGCAGCTCCATTGGCCTTTCGTTCCAAGAGACCCAGTACTTC.

This clonotype has only a few counts. The chain recombines TRBV12-3 or TRBV12-4 with TRBJ2-7; D possibly corresponds to TRBD2 (6 bases). V was pared by 4 bases and J by 1 base, with 17 bases between. There are 16 residues in the CDR3. CDR3 residues: CASSSPAGGNSYEQYF. CDR3 in DNA: TGTGCCAGCAGTTCGCCCGCCGGGGGAAATTCCTACGAGCAGTACTTC.

This clonotype was counted ten times or more. This chain connects TRBV7-8 to TRBJ2-3; TRBD2 agrees at 8 bases. Germline lookup yields CDR1 SGHVS and CDR2 FQNEAQ. The trim removed 1 base at V and 4 bases at J, leaving 1 base unmatched. This CDR3 is built from 14 residues. The CDR3 loop reads CASSLGLAPDTQYF. DNA of the CDR3: TGTGCCAGCAGCTTAGGACTAGCGCCAGATACGCAGTATTTT.

The chain has TRBV20-1 and TRBJ1-6; unclear D gene. With 0 bases removed from V and 7 bases from J, the gap between germline ends came to 19 bases. Per the germline V gene, CDR1 is DFQATT and CDR2 is SNEGSKA (reference sequence). The CDR3 totals 17 residues. This chain's CDR3 is CSARERMGRIGNSPLHF. CDR3 sequence (DNA): TGCAGTGCTAGAGAGCGGATGGGAAGGATCGGAAATTCACCCCTCCACTTT.

The chain joins TRBV7-4 to TRBJ2-3; D remains unclear. V lost 7 bases to trimming and J lost 5 bases, with 10 bases between them. Looked up from germline, CDR1 is SGHVT and CDR2 is SQSDAQ. The CDR3 is 12 residues long. As DNA, the CDR3 is TGTGCCAGCACTATGGGTGGAGATACGCAGTATTTT. Amino acids: CASTMGGDTQYF.

This clonotype was picked up a small number of times. In DNA form, the CDR3 reads TGTGCCAGCAGCTTACGGGGGGATGGCACCGGGGAGCTGTTTTTT. Translated: CASSLRGDGTGELFF. The rearrangement links TRBV7-2 to TRBJ2-2; 7 nucleotides match TRBD2. Germline V CDR1 and CDR2: SGHTA, FQGNSA. The CDR3 totals 15 residues. Germline trimming cut 2 bases from V and 4 bases from J; bases unmatched to any gene: 4.

This clonotype was counted only a few times. The chain uses TRBV7-6 and TRBJ2-2; 7 nucleotides match TRBD1. V was clipped by 3 bases and J by 0 bases; unmatched bases: 4. Germline V gives CDR1 SGHVS, CDR2 FNYEAQ. The CDR3 totals 16 residues. CDR3 coding DNA: TGTGCCAGCAGCTTGACAGGGAAAACGAACACCGGGGAGCTGTTTTTT. Its protein is CASSLTGKTNTGELFF.

V gene TRBV4-1 combines with J gene TRBJ1-6; no firm D call. CDR1 MGHRA and CDR2 YSYEKL come from the germline V gene. V was trimmed by 2 bases and J by 5 bases, leaving 10 bases between them. There are 15 residues in the CDR3. CDR3 nucleotide sequence: TGCGCCAGCAGCCAACCATTAGCGAATAATTCACCCCTCCACTTT. Its protein product is CASSQPLANNSPLHF.

This clonotype came up a few times. The rearrangement links TRBV28 to TRBJ2-1; D is perhaps TRBD1 (7 bases). Between the trimmed V and J ends, which lost 3 bases and 9 bases, there was a span of 21 bases. CDR3 length: 16 amino acids. Looked up from germline, CDR1 is MDHEN and CDR2 is SYDVKM. The CDR3 loop reads CASSFIWPSQGGEQFF. In DNA, the CDR3 is TGTGCCAGCAGTTTTATTTGGCCTAGTCAGGGGGGTGAGCAGTTCTTC. Complete variable domain (other parts from reference TRBV28 and TRBJ2-1): DVKVTQSSRYLVKRTGEKVFLECVQDMDHENMFWYRQDPGLGLRLIYFSYDVKMKEKGDIPEGYSVSREKKERFSLILESASTNQTSMYLCASSFIWPSQGGEQFFGPGTRLTVL.

As regards this clonotype: One junction end disagrees with the germline gene, perhaps due to a read error. V and J are TRBV7-4 and TRBJ2-3, with D possibly matching TRBD2 (6 bases). The CDR3 is 15 residues long. Germline V gives CDR1 SGHVT, CDR2 SQSDAQ. The CDR3 DNA follows: TGTGCCAGCAGCTTAATAGCGGCAGGCACAGAGACGCAGTATTTT. The encoded protein is CASSLIAAGTETQYF.